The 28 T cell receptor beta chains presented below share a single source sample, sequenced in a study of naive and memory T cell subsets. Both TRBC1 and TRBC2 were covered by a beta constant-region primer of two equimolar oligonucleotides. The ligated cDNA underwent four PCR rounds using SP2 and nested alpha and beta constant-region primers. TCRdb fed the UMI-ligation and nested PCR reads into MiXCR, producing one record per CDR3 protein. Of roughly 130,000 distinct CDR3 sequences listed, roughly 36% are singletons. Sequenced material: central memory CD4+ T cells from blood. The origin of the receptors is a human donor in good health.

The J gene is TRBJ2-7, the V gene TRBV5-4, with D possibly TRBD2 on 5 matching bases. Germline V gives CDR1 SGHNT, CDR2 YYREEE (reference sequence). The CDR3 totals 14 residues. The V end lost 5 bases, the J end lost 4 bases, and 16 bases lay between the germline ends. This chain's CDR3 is CASSAAPRGYEQYF. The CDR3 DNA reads TGTGCCAGCAGTGCCGCCCCCCGGGGTTACGAGCAGTACTTC.

CDR3 DNA sequence: TGTGCCAGCAGTTACAGGGCCGATAATCAGCCCCAGCATTTT. The encoded protein is CASSYRADNQPQHF. V and J are TRBV6-5 and TRBJ1-5; D remains unclear. Trimming pared 2 bases from V and 4 bases from J, leaving 9 bases between. Germline V gene lookup returns CDR1 MNHEY and CDR2 SVGAGI. CDR3 length: 14 amino acids.

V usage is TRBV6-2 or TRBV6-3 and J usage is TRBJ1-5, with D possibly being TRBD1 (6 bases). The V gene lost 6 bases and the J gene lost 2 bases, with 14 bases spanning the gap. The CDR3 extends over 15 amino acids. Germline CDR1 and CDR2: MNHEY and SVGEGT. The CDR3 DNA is TGTGCCAGCAGCGTACGGGGGGGGCGCAATCAGCCCCAGCATTTT. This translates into CASSVRGGRNQPQHF.

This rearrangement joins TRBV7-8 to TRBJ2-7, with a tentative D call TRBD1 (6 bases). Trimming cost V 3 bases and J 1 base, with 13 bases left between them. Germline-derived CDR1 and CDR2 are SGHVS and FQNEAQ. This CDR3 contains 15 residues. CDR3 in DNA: TGTGCCAGCAGCTTTGCAGAGGGGGTTTCCTACGAGCAGTACTTC. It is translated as CASSFAEGVSYEQYF.

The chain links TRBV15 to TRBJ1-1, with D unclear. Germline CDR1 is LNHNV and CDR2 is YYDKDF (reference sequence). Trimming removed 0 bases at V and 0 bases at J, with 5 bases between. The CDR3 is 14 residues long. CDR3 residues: CATSRDTMNTEAFF. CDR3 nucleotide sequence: TGTGCCACCAGCAGAGATACAATGAACACTGAAGCTTTCTTT.

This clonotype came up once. In nucleotides, the CDR3 is TGTGCCAGCAGCTCCCCAGGGATTCGGGCTTACGAGCAGTACTTC. This gives the protein CASSSPGIRAYEQYF. The J gene is TRBJ2-7, the V gene TRBV6-5, with D possibly TRBD1 on 5 matching bases. The CDR3 runs to 15 residues. The ends were cut back, 6 bases at V and 4 bases at J, with 19 bases in the middle. Germline lookup yields CDR1 MNHEY and CDR2 SVGAGI.

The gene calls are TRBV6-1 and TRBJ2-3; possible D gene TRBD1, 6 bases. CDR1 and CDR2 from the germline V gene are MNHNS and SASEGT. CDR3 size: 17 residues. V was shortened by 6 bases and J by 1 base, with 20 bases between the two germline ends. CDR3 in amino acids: CASSLGPRGTGTDTQYF. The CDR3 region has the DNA TGTGCCAGCAGCCTGGGTCCCAGGGGAACTGGCACAGATACGCAGTATTTT.

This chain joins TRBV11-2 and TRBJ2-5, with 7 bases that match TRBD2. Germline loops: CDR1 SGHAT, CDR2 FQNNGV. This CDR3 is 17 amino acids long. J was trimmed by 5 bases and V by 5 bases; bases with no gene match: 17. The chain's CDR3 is CASSKPGGRADLETQYF. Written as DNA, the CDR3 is TGTGCCAGCAGCAAACCTGGAGGGAGGGCCGATTTGGAGACCCAGTACTTC.

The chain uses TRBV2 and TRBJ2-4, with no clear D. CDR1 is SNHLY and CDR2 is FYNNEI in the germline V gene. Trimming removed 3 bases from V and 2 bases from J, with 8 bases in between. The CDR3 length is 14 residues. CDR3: CASSDSYTKNIQYF. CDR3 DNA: TGTGCCAGCAGTGATTCTTATACCAAAAACATTCAGTACTTC.

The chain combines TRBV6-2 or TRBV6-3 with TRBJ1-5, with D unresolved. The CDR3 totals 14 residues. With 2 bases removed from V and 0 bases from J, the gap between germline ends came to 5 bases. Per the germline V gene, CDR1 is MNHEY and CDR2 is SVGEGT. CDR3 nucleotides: TGTGCCAGCAGTTACCTGAATAGCAATCAGCCCCAGCATTTT. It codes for CASSYLNSNQPQHF.

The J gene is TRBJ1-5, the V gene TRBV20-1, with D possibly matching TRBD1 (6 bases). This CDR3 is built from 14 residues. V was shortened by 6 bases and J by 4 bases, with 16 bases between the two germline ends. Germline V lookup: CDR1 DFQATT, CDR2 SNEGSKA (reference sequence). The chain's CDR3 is CSALIRGSNQPQHF. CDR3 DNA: TGCAGTGCCCTCATTAGGGGGTCTAATCAGCCCCAGCATTTT.

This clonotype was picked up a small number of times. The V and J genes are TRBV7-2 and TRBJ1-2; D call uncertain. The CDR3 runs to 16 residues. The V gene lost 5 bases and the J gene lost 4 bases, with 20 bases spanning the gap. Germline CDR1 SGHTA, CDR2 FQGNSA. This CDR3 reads CASSRLTKIYGYGYTF. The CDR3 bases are TGTGCCAGCAGCCGATTAACGAAAATCTATGGCTATGGCTACACCTTC. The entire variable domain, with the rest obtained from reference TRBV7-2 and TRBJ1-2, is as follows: GAGVSQSPSNKVTEKGKDVELRCDPISGHTALYWYRQSLGQGLEFLIYFQGNSAPDKSGLPSDRFSAERTGGSVSTLTIQRTQQEDSAVYLCASSRLTKIYGYGYTFGSGTRLTVV.

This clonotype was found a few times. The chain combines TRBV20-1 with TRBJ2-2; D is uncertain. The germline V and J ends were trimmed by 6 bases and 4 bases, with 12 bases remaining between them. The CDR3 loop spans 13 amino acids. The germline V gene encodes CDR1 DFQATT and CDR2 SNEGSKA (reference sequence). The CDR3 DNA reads TGCAGTGCGCCTATTATGGGCACCGGGGAGCTGTTTTTT. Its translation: CSAPIMGTGELFF.

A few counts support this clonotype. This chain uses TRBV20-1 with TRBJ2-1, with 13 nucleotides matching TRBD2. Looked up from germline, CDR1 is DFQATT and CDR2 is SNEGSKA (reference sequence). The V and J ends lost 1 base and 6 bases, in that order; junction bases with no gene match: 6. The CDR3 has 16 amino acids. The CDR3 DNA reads TGCAGTGCTAGAGGGGGACTAGCGGGAAGAACCAATGAGCAGTTCTTC. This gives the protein CSARGGLAGRTNEQFF.

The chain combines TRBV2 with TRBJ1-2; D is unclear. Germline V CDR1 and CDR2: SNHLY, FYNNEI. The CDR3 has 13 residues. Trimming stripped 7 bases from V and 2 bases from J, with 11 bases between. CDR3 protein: CASKEFRNYGYTF. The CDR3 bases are TGTGCCAGCAAAGAGTTCCGGAACTATGGCTACACCTTC.

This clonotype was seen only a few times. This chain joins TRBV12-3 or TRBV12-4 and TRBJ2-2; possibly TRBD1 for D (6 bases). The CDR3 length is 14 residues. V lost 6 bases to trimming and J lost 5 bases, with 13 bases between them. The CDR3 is CASSSTGRTGELFF. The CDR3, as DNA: TGTGCCAGCAGCTCAACAGGGCGTACCGGGGAGCTGTTTTTT.

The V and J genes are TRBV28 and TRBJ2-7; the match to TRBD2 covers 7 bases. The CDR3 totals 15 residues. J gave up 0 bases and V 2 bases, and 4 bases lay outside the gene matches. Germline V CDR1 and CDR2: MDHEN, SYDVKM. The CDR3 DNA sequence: TGTGCCAGCAGTTTAGCAACTAGCGACTCCTACGAGCAGTACTTC. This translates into CASSLATSDSYEQYF.

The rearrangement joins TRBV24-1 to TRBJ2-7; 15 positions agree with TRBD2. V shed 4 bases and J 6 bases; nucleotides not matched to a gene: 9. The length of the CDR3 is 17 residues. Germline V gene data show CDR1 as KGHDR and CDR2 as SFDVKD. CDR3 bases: TGTGCCACCAGTGACTCTGGACTAGCGGGAGGGAGAGGCGAGCAGTACTTC. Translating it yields CATSDSGLAGGRGEQYF.

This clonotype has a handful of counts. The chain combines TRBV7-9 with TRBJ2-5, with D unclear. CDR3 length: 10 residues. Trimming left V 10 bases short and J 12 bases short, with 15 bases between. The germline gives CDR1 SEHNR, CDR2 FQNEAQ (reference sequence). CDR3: CATVEGLKYF. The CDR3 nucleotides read TGTGCCACCGTAGAAGGTCTGAAGTACTTC.

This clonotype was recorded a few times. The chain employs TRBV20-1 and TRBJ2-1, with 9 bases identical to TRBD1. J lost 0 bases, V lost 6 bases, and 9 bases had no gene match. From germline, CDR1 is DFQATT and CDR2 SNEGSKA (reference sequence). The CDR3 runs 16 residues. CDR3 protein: CSAPDRGSSSYNEQFF. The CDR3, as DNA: TGCAGTGCACCGGACAGGGGCTCGAGCTCCTACAATGAGCAGTTCTTC.

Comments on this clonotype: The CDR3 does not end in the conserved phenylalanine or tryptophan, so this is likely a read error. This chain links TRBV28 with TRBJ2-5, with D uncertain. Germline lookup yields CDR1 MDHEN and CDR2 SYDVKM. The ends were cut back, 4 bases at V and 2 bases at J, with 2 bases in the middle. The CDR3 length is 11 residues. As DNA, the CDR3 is TGTGCCAGCAGTTCTCAAGAGACCCAGTACTAC. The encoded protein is CASSSQETQYY.

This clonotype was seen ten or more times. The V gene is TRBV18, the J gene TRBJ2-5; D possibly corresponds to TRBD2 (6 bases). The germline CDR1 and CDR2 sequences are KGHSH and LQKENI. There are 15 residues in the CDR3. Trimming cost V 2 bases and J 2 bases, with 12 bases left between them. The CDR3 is CASSPEAGSQETQYF. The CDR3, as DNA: TGTGCCAGCTCACCAGAGGCCGGGAGTCAAGAGACCCAGTACTTC.

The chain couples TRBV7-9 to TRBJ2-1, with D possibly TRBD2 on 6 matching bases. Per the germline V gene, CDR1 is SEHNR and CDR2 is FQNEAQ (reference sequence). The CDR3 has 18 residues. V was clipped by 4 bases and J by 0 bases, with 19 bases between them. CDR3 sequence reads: CASSSLLAGISSYNEQFF. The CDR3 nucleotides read TGTGCCAGCAGCTCTCTTTTGGCGGGAATAAGCTCCTACAATGAGCAGTTCTTC.

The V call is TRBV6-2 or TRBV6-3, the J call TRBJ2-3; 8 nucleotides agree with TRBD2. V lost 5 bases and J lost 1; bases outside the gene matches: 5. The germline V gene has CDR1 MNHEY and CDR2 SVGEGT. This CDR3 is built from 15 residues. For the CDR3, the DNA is TGTGCCAGCAGTCCAAGCGGGAGCCGCACAGATACGCAGTATTTT. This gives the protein CASSPSGSRTDTQYF.

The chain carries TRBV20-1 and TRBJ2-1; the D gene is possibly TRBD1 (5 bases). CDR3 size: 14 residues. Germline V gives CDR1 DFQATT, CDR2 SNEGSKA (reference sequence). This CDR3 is CRGRGEGSYNEQFF. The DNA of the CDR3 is TGCAGGGGAAGGGGCGAAGGCTCCTACAATGAGCAGTTCTTC.

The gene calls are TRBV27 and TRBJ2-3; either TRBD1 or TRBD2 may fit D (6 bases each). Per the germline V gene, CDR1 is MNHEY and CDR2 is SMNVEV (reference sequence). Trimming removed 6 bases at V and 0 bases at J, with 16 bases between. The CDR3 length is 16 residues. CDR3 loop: CASRASRGASTDTQYF. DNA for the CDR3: TGTGCCAGCAGGGCCTCTAGGGGGGCTAGCACAGATACGCAGTATTTT.

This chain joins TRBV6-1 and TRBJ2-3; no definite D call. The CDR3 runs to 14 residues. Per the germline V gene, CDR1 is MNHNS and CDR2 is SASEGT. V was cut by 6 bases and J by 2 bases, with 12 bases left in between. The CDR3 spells CASRSPSSTDTQYF. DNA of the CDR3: TGTGCCAGCAGGAGCCCATCCTCCACAGATACGCAGTATTTT.

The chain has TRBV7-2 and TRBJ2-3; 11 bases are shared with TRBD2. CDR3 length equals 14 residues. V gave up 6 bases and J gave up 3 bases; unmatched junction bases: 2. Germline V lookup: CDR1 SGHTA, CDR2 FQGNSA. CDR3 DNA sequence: TGTGCCAGCAGGCTAGCGGGGGGAACAGATACGCAGTATTTT. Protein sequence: CASRLAGGTDTQYF. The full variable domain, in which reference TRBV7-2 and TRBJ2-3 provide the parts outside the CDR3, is GAGVSQSPSNKVTEKGKDVELRCDPISGHTALYWYRQSLGQGLEFLIYFQGNSAPDKSGLPSDRFSAERTGGSVSTLTIQRTQQEDSAVYLCASRLAGGTDTQYFGPGTRLTVL.